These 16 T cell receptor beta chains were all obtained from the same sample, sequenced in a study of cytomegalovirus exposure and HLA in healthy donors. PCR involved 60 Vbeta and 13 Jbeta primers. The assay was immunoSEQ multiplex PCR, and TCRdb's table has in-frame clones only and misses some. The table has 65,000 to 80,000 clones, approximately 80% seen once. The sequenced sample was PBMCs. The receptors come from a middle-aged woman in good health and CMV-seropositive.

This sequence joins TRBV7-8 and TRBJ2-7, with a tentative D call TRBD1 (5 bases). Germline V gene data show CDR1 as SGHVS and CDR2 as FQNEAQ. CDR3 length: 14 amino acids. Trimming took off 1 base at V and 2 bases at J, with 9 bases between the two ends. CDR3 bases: TGTGCCAGCAGCTTAGTGCAGGGAACCTACGAGCAGTACTTC. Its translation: CASSLVQGTYEQYF. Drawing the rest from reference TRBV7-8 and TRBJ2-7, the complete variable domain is GAGVSQSPRYKVAKRGQDVALRCDPISGHVSLFWYQQALGQGPEFLTYFQNEAQLDKSGLPSDRFFAERPEGSVSTLKIQRTQQEDSAVYLCASSLVQGTYEQYFGPGTRLTVT.

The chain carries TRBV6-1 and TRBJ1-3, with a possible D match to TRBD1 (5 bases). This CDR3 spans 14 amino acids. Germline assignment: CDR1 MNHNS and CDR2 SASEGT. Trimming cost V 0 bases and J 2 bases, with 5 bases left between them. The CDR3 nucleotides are TGTGCCAGCAGTGAAGCCAGGGCTGGAAACACCATATATTTT. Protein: CASSEARAGNTIYF.

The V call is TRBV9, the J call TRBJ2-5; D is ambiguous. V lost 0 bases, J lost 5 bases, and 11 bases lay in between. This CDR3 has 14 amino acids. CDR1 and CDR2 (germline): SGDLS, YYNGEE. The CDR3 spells CASSVGYGRETQYF. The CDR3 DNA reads TGTGCCAGCAGCGTAGGATACGGTCGGGAGACCCAGTACTTC.

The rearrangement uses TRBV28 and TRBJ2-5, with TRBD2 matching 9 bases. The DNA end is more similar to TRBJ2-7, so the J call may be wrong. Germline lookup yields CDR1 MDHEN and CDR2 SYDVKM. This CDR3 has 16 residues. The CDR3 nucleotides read TGTGCCAGCAGGCCACCGAGCGGGGGGTCCGCCTACGAGCAGTACTTC. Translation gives CASRPPSGGSAYEQYF.

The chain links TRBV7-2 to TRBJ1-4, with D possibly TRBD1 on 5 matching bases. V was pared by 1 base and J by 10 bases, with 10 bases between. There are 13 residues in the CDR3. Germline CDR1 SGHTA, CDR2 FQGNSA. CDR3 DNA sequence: TGTGCCAGCAGCTTAGTGGAAGGGGTAAAACTGTTTTTT. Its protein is CASSLVEGVKLFF.

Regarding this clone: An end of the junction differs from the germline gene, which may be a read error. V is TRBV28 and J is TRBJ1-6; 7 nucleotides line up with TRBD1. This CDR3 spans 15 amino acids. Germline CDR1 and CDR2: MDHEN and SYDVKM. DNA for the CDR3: TGTGTCAGCAGTCCCGGGACAGCCTATAATTCACCCCTCCACTTT. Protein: CVSSPGTAYNSPLHF.

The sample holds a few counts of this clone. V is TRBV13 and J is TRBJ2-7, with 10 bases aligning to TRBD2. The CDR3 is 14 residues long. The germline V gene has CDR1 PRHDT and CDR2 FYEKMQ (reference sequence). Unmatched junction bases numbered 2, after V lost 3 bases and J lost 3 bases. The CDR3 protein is CASSLASGGYEQYF. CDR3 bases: TGTGCCAGCAGCTTGGCTAGCGGGGGCTACGAGCAGTACTTC.

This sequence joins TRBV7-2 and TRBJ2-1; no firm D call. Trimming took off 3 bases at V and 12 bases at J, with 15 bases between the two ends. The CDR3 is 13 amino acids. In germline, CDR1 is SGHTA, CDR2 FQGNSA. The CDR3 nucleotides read TGTGCCAGCAGCTTTCCTGCCTACTTTCGGCAGTTCTTC. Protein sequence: CASSFPAYFRQFF.

The CDR3 DNA reads as TGTGCCAGCAGCGCTAACGTCAGGGATACGCAGTATTTT. It encodes CASSANVRDTQYF. The chain carries TRBV9 and TRBJ2-3; D is undetermined. The V gene's germline CDR1 is SGDLS and CDR2 YYNGEE. V lost 3 bases to trimming and J lost 6 bases, with 11 bases between them. This CDR3 has 13 amino acids. The complete variable domain, with remaining parts taken from reference TRBV9 and TRBJ2-3, reads DSGVTQTPKHLITATGQRVTLRCSPRSGDLSVYWYQQSLDQGLQFLIQYYNGEERAKGNILERFSAQQFPDLHSELNLSSLELGDSALYFCASSANVRDTQYFGPGTRLTVL.

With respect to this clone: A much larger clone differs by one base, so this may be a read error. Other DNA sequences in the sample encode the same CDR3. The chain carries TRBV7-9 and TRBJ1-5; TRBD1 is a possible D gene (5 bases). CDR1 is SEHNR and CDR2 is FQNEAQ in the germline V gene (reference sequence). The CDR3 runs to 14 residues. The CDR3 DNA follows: TGTGCCAGCAGCTCAGGGATTAGCAATCAACCCCAGCATTTT. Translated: CASSSGISNQPQHF.

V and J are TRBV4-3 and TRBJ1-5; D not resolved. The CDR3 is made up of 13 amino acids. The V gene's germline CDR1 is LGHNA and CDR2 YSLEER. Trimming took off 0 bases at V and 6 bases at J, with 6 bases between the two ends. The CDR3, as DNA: TGCGCCAGCAGCCAAGATAAAATTCAGCCCCAGCATTTT. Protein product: CASSQDKIQPQHF.

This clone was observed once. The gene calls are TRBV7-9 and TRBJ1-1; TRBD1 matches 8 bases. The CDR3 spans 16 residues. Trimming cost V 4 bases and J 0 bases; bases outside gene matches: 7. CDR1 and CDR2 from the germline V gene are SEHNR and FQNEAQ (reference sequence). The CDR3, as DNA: TGTGCCAGCAGCTCGACAGGGGTGATCCTGAACACTGAAGCTTTCTTT. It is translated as CASSSTGVILNTEAFF. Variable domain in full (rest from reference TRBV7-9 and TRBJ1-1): DTGVSQNPRHKITKRGQNVTFRCDPISEHNRLYWYRQTLGQGPEFLTYFQNEAQLEKSRLLSDRFSAERPKGSFSTLEIQRTEQGDSAMYLCASSSTGVILNTEAFFGQGTRLTVV.

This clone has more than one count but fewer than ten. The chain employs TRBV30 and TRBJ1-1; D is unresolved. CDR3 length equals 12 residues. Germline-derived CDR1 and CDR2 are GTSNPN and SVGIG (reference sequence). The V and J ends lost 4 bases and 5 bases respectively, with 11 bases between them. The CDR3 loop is CAWNVPGTEAFF. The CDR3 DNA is TGTGCCTGGAACGTCCCGGGAACTGAAGCTTTCTTT. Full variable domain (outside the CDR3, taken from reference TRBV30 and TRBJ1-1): SQTIHQWPATLVQPVGSPLSLECTVEGTSNPNLYWYRQAAGRGLQLLFYSVGIGQISSEVPQNLSASRPQDRQFILSSKKLLLSDSGFYLCAWNVPGTEAFFGQGTRLTVV.

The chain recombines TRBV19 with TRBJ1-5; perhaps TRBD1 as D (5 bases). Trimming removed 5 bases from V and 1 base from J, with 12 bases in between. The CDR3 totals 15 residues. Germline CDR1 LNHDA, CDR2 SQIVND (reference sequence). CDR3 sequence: CASSPSGGSNQPQHF. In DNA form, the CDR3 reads TGTGCCAGTAGTCCCAGCGGGGGGAGCAATCAGCCCCAGCATTTT.

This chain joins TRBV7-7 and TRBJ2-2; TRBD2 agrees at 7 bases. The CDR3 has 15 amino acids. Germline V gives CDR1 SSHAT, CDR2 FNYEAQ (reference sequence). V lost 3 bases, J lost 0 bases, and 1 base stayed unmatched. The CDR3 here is CASSLGLPNTGELFF. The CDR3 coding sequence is TGTGCCAGCAGCTTGGGACTACCGAACACCGGGGAGCTGTTTTTT.

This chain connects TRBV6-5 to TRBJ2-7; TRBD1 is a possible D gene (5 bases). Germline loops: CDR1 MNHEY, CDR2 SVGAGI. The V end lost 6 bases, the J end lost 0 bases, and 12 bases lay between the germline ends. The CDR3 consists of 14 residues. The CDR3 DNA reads TGTGCCAGCAGCCCCGTGCAGGGCTCCTACGAGCAGTACTTC. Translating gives CASSPVQGSYEQYF.